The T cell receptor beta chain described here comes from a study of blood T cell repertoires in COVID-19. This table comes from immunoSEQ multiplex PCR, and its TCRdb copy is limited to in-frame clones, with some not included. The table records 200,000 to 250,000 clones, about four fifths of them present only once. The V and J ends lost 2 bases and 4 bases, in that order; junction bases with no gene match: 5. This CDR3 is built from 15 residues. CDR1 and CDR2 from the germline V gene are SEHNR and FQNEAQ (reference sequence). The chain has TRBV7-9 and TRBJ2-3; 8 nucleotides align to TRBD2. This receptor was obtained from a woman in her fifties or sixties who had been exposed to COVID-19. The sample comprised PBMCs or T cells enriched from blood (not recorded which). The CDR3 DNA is TGTGCCAGCAGCTTAAGGCGGGGGGTCTCAGATACGCAGTATTTT. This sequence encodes CASSLRRGVSDTQYF. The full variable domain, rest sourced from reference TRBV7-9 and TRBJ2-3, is DTGVSQNPRHKITKRGQNVTFRCDPISEHNRLYWYRQTLGQGPEFLTYFQNEAQLEKSRLLSDRFSAERPKGSFSTLEIQRTEQGDSAMYLCASSLRRGVSDTQYFGPGTRLTVL.